The next 4 T cell receptor beta chains were all read from a single sample in a study of blood T cell repertoires in COVID-19. Measured with immunoSEQ multiplex PCR; TCRdb has only the in-frame clones, and not every one. The sample includes a few hundred thousand clones, more than 85% of them seen just once. Sequencing input: PBMCs or T cells enriched from blood (not recorded which). These receptors were obtained from a woman younger than 45 who had recovered from COVID-19.

This chain joins TRBV10-3 and TRBJ2-7, with D tentatively TRBD1 (7 bases). CDR1 is ENHRY, CDR2 SYGVKD, per germline. The V end lost 0 bases, the J end lost 1 base, and 13 bases lay between the germline ends. The CDR3 is 16 amino acids. The CDR3 loop is CAISESGTAGSYEQYF. CDR3 sequence (DNA): TGTGCCATCAGTGAGTCAGGGACAGCGGGTTCCTACGAGCAGTACTTC.

The chain's CDR3 is CASSPNGPGSADTQYF. CDR3 nucleotide sequence: TGTGCCAGCAGCCCGAATGGCCCGGGGAGCGCAGATACGCAGTATTTT. The chain combines TRBV7-9 with TRBJ2-3, with D possibly matching TRBD2 (5 bases). CDR3 size: 16 residues. Germline V gene sequence: CDR1 SEHNR, CDR2 FQNEAQ (reference sequence). Trimming removed 5 bases at V and 4 bases at J, with 19 bases between.

The chain carries TRBV19 and TRBJ1-5; D possibly corresponds to TRBD1 (5 bases). There are 14 residues in the CDR3. V was pared by 3 bases and J by 3 bases, with 9 bases between. Per the germline V gene, CDR1 is LNHDA and CDR2 is SQIVND (reference sequence). The CDR3 nucleotides read TGTGCCAGTAGTATCGGGGGTTACAATCAGCCCCAGCATTTT. It specifies CASSIGGYNQPQHF.

J is TRBJ2-3 and V is TRBV28; maybe TRBD1 (7 bases). Germline CDR1 is MDHEN and CDR2 is SYDVKM. Trimming left V 6 bases short and J 8 bases short, with 21 bases between. The CDR3 contains 15 residues. CDR3 in amino acids: CASSSDRRGPGTQYF. Here the CDR3 DNA reads TGTGCCAGCAGCTCCGACAGGAGGGGGCCGGGTACGCAGTATTTT.